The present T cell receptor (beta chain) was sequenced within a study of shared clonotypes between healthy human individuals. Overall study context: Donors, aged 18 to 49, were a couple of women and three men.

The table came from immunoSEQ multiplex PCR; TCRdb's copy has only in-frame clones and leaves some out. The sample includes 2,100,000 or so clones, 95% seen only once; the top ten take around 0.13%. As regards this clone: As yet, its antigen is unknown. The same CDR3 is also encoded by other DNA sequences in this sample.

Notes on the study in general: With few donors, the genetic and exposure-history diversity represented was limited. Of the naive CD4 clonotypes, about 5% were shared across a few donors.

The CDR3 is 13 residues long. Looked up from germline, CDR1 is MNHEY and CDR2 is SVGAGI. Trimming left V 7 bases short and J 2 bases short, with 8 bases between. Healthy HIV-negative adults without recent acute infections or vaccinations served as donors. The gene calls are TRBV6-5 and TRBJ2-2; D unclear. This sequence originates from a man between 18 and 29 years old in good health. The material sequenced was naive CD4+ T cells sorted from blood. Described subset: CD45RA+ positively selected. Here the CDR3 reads CASTDPNTGELFF. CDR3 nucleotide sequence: TGTGCCAGCACAGACCCCAACACCGGGGAGCTGTTTTTT.